Listed here is a single TCR beta chain. Its antigen is unknown. There are no base qualities to consult, and no much larger clone falls within one base. The run used an Illumina HiSeq 1500. TCRdb took the public reads, trimmed them with fastp at Q25, ran MiXCR for clone calling and kept in-frame beta chains. CDR3 protein duplicates are merged, each entry listing the most common genes and DNA. The sample yields roughly 280,000 distinct CDR3 sequences; roughly an eighth were counted once. In total, the top ten clones hold roughly 9.7% of the sample. These data are taken from a study of T cell repertoires in cytomegalovirus infection (dated by TCRdb to between 2018 and 2021). With regard to the full study: Because public TCR beta signatures pointed to carriage of CMV infection together with the matching HLA type, the HLA type of each donor mattered for the analysis. Beyond this particular receptor, the publication reports: Cumulative frequency of public TCR beta family members discriminated carriers of CMV infection plus the relevant HLA type in this cohort and an independent roughly 330-donor cohort. The ex vivo response was dominated by HLA-C-restricted CMV-specific TCR beta clonotypes, and the single most frequent clonotype in two of eight donors was supplied by these HLA-C-restricted clonotypes.

The CDR3 starts with the cysteine, ends with the phenylalanine, and has 10 residues. The CDR3 DNA has 30 bases and is translated from base 1. V and J lose 6 bases and 3 bases, and a span of 5 bases separates them. According to the germline V gene, CDR1 reads SQVTM and CDR2 reads ANQGSEA. The material sequenced was PBMCs. The V gene is TRBV29-1 and the J gene is TRBJ2-5, with the identity of the D gene unclear. The source of this sequence is a human donor in good health (CMV status not recorded). Some clones in this sample may be carry-over from other donors' samples. The bases are TGCAGCGTCCAAAAAGAGACCCAGTACTTC. It is translated as CSVQKETQYF.